This T cell receptor (beta chain) emerged from a study of post-analysis software for immune sequencing data. This clonotype has only one observation. Tagging with unique molecular identifiers was a feature of the TCR beta cDNA libraries. TCRdb re-derived calls from the PCR reads in MiXCR, one entry per CDR3 protein. The table lists 380,000 or so distinct CDR3 sequences, less than 35% of them singletons. The specimen was blood. The clonotype originates from a girl aged 10-17 years with multiple sclerosis.

The chain's CDR3 is CASSHPGQGVGTEAFF. The CDR3 nucleotides read TGCGCCAGCAGCCATCCCGGACAGGGAGTGGGCACTGAAGCTTTCTTT. The chain employs TRBV4-1 and TRBJ1-1, with 8 bases lining up with TRBD1. Germline V gene data show CDR1 as MGHRA and CDR2 as YSYEKL. The CDR3 is made up of 16 amino acids. J was trimmed by 4 bases and V by 3 bases; bases with no gene match: 10.